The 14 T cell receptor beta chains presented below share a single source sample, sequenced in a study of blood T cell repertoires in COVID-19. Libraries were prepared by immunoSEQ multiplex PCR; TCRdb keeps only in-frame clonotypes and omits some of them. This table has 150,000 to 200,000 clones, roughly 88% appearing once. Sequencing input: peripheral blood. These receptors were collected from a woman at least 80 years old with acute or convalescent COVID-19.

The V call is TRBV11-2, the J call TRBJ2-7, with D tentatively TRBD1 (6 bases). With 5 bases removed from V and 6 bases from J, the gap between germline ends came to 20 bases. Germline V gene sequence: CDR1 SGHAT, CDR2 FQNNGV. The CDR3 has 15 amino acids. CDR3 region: CASSLSGTLGGEQYF. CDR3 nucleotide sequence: TGTGCCAGCAGCCTTTCCGGGACCTTAGGGGGCGAGCAGTACTTC.

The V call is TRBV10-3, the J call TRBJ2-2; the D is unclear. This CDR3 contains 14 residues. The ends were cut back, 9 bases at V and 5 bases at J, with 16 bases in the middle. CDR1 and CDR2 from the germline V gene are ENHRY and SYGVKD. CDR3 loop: CAISPEAYTGELFF. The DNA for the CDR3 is TGTGCCATATCGCCCGAGGCATATACCGGGGAGCTGTTTTTT.

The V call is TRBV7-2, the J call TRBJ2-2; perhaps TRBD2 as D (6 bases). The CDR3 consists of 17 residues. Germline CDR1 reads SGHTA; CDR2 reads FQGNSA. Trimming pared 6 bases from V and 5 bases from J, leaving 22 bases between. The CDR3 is CASSRFAGGEKTGELFF. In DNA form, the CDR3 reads TGTGCCAGCAGTCGTTTCGCAGGAGGGGAGAAGACCGGGGAGCTGTTTTTT.

CDR3: CASSEPGPLPAGNTEAFF. CDR3 nucleotide sequence: TGTGCCAGCAGCGAGCCGGGTCCTCTCCCAGCGGGGAACACTGAAGCTTTCTTT. V usage is TRBV11-3 and J usage is TRBJ1-1; D is unclear. There are 18 residues in the CDR3. Germline CDR1 SGHNT, CDR2 YENEEA. The V gene lost 5 bases and the J gene lost 1 base, with 23 bases spanning the gap.

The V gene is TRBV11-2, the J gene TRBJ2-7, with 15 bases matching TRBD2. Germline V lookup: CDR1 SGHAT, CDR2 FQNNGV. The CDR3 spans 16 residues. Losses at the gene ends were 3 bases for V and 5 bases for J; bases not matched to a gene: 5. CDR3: CASSLGTSGRFHEQYF. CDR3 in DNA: TGTGCCAGCAGCTTGGGGACTAGCGGGAGGTTCCACGAGCAGTACTTC.

CDR3 in amino acids: CASSGSGQPQHF. In nucleotides, the CDR3 is TGTGCCAGCAGTGGGAGTGGTCAGCCCCAGCATTTT. The chain couples TRBV2 to TRBJ1-5; D ambiguous. The CDR3 consists of 12 residues. CDR1 and CDR2 from the germline V gene are SNHLY and FYNNEI. Trimming shortened V by 4 bases and J by 6 bases, and 7 bases separated the two germline ends.

As DNA, the CDR3 is TGTGCCAGCAAAGCGGAGGGGGGCTACACCTTC. This translates into CASKAEGGYTF. The rearrangement uses TRBV2 and TRBJ1-2; D might be TRBD1 (5 bases). The CDR3 extends over 11 amino acids. Trimming shortened V by 7 bases and J by 8 bases, and 11 bases separated the two germline ends. The germline gives CDR1 SNHLY, CDR2 FYNNEI.

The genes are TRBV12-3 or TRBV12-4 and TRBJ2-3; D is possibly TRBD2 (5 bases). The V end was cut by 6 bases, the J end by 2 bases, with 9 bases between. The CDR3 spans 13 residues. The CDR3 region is CASSLDFTDTQYF. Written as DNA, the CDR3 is TGTGCCAGCAGCCTGGACTTCACAGATACGCAGTATTTT.

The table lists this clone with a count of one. For the CDR3, the DNA is TGTGCCACCAGTGATTTCGGAGGAAAACTGTTTTTT. Translating it yields CATSDFGGKLFF. V usage is TRBV24-1 and J usage is TRBJ1-4; D remains ambiguous. Per the germline V gene, CDR1 is KGHDR and CDR2 is SFDVKD. V shed 1 base and J shed 10 bases, with 6 bases lying between them. The CDR3 has 12 amino acids.

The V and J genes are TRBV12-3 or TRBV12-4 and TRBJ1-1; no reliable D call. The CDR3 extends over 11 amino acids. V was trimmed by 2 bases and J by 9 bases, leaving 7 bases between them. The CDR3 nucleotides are TGTGCCAGCAGTTTATCCTGGCAAGCTTTCTTT. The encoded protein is CASSLSWQAFF.

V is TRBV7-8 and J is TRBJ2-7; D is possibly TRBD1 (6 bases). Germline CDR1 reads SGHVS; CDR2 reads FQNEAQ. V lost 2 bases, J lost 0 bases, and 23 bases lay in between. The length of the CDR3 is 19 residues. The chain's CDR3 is CASSLFSLGGRSNSYEQYF. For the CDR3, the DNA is TGTGCCAGCAGCTTATTCAGTTTAGGGGGACGGAGTAACTCCTACGAGCAGTACTTC.

The CDR3 coding sequence is TGTGCCAGCCTGGTCGACAGGGGGCGCAAGCTCCCACAGTACTTC. Its translation is CASLVDRGRKLPQYF. The chain uses TRBV6-5 and TRBJ2-7; 10 bases are shared with TRBD1. Germline V CDR1 and CDR2: MNHEY, SVGAGI. With V trimmed by 8 bases and J by 10 bases, 17 bases remained unmatched. CDR3 size: 15 residues.

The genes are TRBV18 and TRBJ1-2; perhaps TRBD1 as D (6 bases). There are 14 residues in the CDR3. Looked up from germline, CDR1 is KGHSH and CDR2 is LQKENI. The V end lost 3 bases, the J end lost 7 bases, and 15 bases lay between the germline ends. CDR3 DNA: TGTGCCAGCTCACCTGTTATAGGGGGTAGTGGCTACACCTTC. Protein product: CASSPVIGGSGYTF. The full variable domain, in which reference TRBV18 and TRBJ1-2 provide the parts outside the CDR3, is NAGVMQNPRHLVRRRGQEARLRCSPMKGHSHVYWYRQLPEEGLKFMVYLQKENIIDESGMPKERFSAEFPKEGPSILRIQQVVRGDSAAYFCASSPVIGGSGYTFGSGTRLTVV.

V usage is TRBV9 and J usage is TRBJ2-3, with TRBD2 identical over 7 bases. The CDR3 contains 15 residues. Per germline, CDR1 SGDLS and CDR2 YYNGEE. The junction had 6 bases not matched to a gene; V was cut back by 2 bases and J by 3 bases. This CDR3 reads CASSVGGSLTDTQYF. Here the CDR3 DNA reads TGTGCCAGCAGCGTCGGCGGGAGCTTAACAGATACGCAGTATTTT.